Listed below are T cell receptor beta chains from one sample, sequenced in a study of CD8 T cells in Susac syndrome. TCRdb itself ran the immunoSEQ multiplex PCR reads through MiXCR, one entry per CDR3 protein. The table includes around 150,000 distinct CDR3 sequences, roughly 95% detected once. Source material: CD4+ T cells from PBMCs. Receptors were obtained from a human donor with Susac syndrome. Both conserved end residues are part of each CDR3. The order of the fields is D gene, J gene, V gene, clone size, CDR3 DNA, CDR3 protein. A D gene is named only where the DNA matches it firmly. Expanded clones get a size class; other rows say once, few or many, or leave the size out.

NA	TRBJ2-3	TRBV23-1	NA	TGCGCCAGCAGTCATTCATCAGGGGTGGGGGGCACAGATACGCAGTATTTT	CASSHSSGVGGTDTQYF
TRBD2	TRBJ2-7	TRBV20-1	NA	TGCAGTGCTCACCTCCTAGCGGGGGGTGGGTACGAGCAGTACTTC	CSAHLLAGGGYEQYF
TRBD1	TRBJ2-7	TRBV2	NA	TGTGCCAGCAGTGGATGGCAGGGGGACTACGAGCAGTACTTC	CASSGWQGDYEQYF
NA	TRBJ1-5	TRBV4-2	NA	TGTGCCAGCAGCCAAGAGGGTAATAGCAATCAGCCCCAGCATTTT	CASSQEGNSNQPQHF
TRBD1	TRBJ2-5	TRBV23-1	NA	TGCGCCAGCCAGACAGGGTGGCGAGAGACCCAGTACTTC	CASQTGWRETQYF
NA	TRBJ2-7	TRBV29-1	NA	TGCAGCGCTGCGGGACAGCTACAATACGAGCAGTACTTC	CSAAGQLQYEQYF
NA	TRBJ2-3	TRBV12-3/TRBV12-4	NA	TGTGCCAGCAGTTATCGGGACCAATATTGGGATACGCAGTATTTT	CASSYRDQYWDTQYF
TRBD1	TRBJ2-1	TRBV7-9	NA	TGTGCCAGCAGCCTTGGACAGGGGGCTCATGAGCAGTTCTTC	CASSLGQGAHEQFF
NA	TRBJ2-5	TRBV29-1	NA	TGCAGCGTTGCGCAACAAGAGACCCAGTACTTC	CSVAQQETQYF
NA	TRBJ1-1	TRBV4-1	NA	TGCGCCAGCAGCCGTGGACAGTCGACTGAAGCTTTCTTT	CASSRGQSTEAFF
NA	TRBJ2-5	TRBV5-1	NA	TGCGCCAGCAACACGGGCGCCTCCGGGGAGACCCAGTACTTC	CASNTGASGETQYF
NA	TRBJ1-4	TRBV5-4	NA	TGTGCCAGCAGCTTGGTAGGGAGTGATGAAAAACTGTTTTTT	CASSLVGSDEKLFF
NA	TRBJ2-3	TRBV4-1	once	TGCGCCAGCAGCCCCAGTGGGAGCACAGATACGCAGTATTTT	CASSPSGSTDTQYF
NA	TRBJ2-7	TRBV6-5	NA	TGTGCCAGCAGTTACCGGGCGGGAACCTACGAGCAGTACTTC	CASSYRAGTYEQYF
NA	TRBJ2-1	TRBV7-3	NA	TGTGCCAGCAGCAACCGCCAGGAGGGTGAGCAGTTCTTC	CASSNRQEGEQFF
NA	TRBJ1-1	TRBV20-1	NA	TGCAGTACGATCGAGCGGGGTGAAGCTTTCTTT	CSTIERGEAFF
TRBD1	TRBJ2-7	TRBV2	NA	TGTGCCAGCAGAGGACAGGGACCCTACGAGCAGTACTTC	CASRGQGPYEQYF
TRBD2	TRBJ2-3	TRBV18	NA	TGTGCCAGCTCACCTAGAGCGGGGGTTGATACGCAGTATTTT	CASSPRAGVDTQYF
NA	TRBJ2-4	TRBV24-1	NA	TGTGCCACCAGTGATTTGGGACTAAGCGAGAACATTCAGTACTTC	CATSDLGLSENIQYF
TRBD1	TRBJ1-2	TRBV20-1	NA	TGCAGTGCTAGAGTCCCGGGACAGGGACACTATGGCTACACCTTC	CSARVPGQGHYGYTF
TRBD2	TRBJ2-3	TRBV15	NA	TGTGCCACCAGCACCCGACTAGCTGGCACAGATACGCAGTATTTT	CATSTRLAGTDTQYF
NA	TRBJ2-1	TRBV9	NA	TGTGCCAGCAGCGTAGTCGGAGAAAGCGACAATGAGCAGTTCTTC	CASSVVGESDNEQFF
TRBD1	TRBJ2-5	TRBV12-3/TRBV12-4	NA	TGTGCCAGCAGCCCAACCCTCGGACAGGGGCAAGAGACCCAGTACTTC	CASSPTLGQGQETQYF
TRBD1	TRBJ1-4	TRBV6-5	NA	TGTGCCAGCAGTCGAACAGGGGTTAATGAAAAACTGTTTTTT	CASSRTGVNEKLFF
NA	TRBJ1-1	TRBV29-1	NA	TGCAGCGTTGAGCTGGGGACCCCGGCTTTCTTT	CSVELGTPAFF
NA	TRBJ1-1	TRBV6-6	NA	TGTGCCAGCAGCCCGGATTGGGACACTGAAGCTTTCTTT	CASSPDWDTEAFF
TRBD2	TRBJ2-1	TRBV5-4	NA	TGTGCCAGCAGCGAGGGACTAGTGGACAATGAGCAGTTCTTC	CASSEGLVDNEQFF
NA	TRBJ1-5	TRBV27	NA	TGTGCCAGCAGATCAGGGGCCCCCGACGGGCCGCAGCCCCAGCATTTT	CASRSGAPDGPQPQHF
NA	TRBJ1-2	TRBV20-1	NA	TGCAGTGCTAAAGCGAGGGAATTCTATGGCTACACCTTC	CSAKAREFYGYTF
TRBD2	TRBJ2-5	TRBV29-1	once	TGCAGCGTTACGGGACTAGCAGTGGAGACCCAGTACTTC	CSVTGLAVETQYF
NA	TRBJ2-4	TRBV20-1	once	TGCAGTGCCGCTGGGGGGGCCAAAAACATTCAGTACTTC	CSAAGGAKNIQYF
TRBD1	TRBJ2-5	TRBV7-2	NA	TGTGCCAGCAGCTCCGGGACAGGGTTCTTAGAGACCCAGTACTTC	CASSSGTGFLETQYF
NA	TRBJ2-5	TRBV12-3/TRBV12-4	NA	TGTGCCAGCAGTTTTACAGAGACCCAGTACTTC	CASSFTETQYF
NA	TRBJ2-7	TRBV5-7	NA	TGTGCCAGCAGGCTAACCCGCGCGGCGGAGTCCTACGAGCAGTACTTC	CASRLTRAAESYEQYF
TRBD1	TRBJ1-5	TRBV28	NA	TGTGCCAGCAGTTCCAAGGGGGCCCTTCAGCCCCAGCATTTT	CASSSKGALQPQHF
TRBD2	TRBJ2-7	TRBV20-1	NA	TGCAGTGCCCCTGCTGGGCTAGCGGCTTACGAGCAGTACTTC	CSAPAGLAAYEQYF
NA	TRBJ2-5	TRBV20-1	NA	TGCAGTGCTAGAGTTCCGGGTAGGGCGACCCAGTACTTC	CSARVPGRATQYF
NA	TRBJ2-7	TRBV28	NA	TGTGCCAGCAGGACTCCTAACAGCGACGAGCAGTACTTC	CASRTPNSDEQYF
TRBD2	TRBJ2-1	TRBV12-3/TRBV12-4	once	TGTGCCAGCAGTCTCGGGGGACTAGCGATGAATGAGCAGTTCTTC	CASSLGGLAMNEQFF
NA	TRBJ2-7	TRBV28	NA	TGTGCCAGCAGCCCCCCCGGGCTTAGATCCTACGAGCAGTACTTC	CASSPPGLRSYEQYF
TRBD1	TRBJ2-5	TRBV12-3/TRBV12-4	NA	TGTGCCAGCAGGCCGACAGGGGGAGAGACCCAGTACTTC	CASRPTGGETQYF
TRBD2	TRBJ2-7	TRBV28	NA	TGTGCCAGCACGGGAGGTTTAGCCTACGAGCAGTACTTC	CASTGGLAYEQYF
NA	TRBJ2-2	TRBV23-1	NA	TGCGCCAGCGTCGGCCCTACCGGGGAGCTGTTTTTT	CASVGPTGELFF
NA	TRBJ2-3	TRBV29-1	NA	TGCAGCGTTAATCGAGGGAGCGTTACAGATACGCAGTATTTT	CSVNRGSVTDTQYF
TRBD2	TRBJ2-2	TRBV4-1	NA	TGCGCCAGCAGCCAAGACCCTGGGAGGGAGTTGTTTTTT	CASSQDPGRELFF
NA	TRBJ2-7	TRBV20-1	NA	TGCAGTGCCGAAACAGGACCTTACGAGCAGTACTTC	CSAETGPYEQYF
TRBD2	TRBJ2-1	TRBV24-1	NA	TGTGCCACCGGAAGACTAGCGGGAGGGAGGGATGAGCAGTTCTTC	CATGRLAGGRDEQFF
TRBD1	TRBJ1-1	TRBV9	NA	TGTGCCAGCAGCGCCCGGGACAGGGTGAACACTGAAGCTTTCTTT	CASSARDRVNTEAFF
TRBD1	TRBJ1-1	TRBV19	NA	TGTGCCAGTAGTATGATGGGACAGTACACTGAAGCTTTCTTT	CASSMMGQYTEAFF
TRBD2	TRBJ2-1	TRBV7-3	NA	TGTGCCAGCAGCCCCTTCGGGGGGAATGAGCAGTTCTTC	CASSPFGGNEQFF
NA	TRBJ1-5	TRBV20-1	NA	TGCAGTGCCCTGGGACCCATCAATCAGCCCCAGCATTTT	CSALGPINQPQHF
NA	TRBJ2-7	TRBV21-1	NA	TGTGCCAGCGACGGACAGGGCCGGAACAAGAGCTCCTACGAGCAGTACTTC	CASDGQGRNKSSYEQYF
TRBD2	TRBJ2-5	TRBV19	NA	TGTGCCAGTAGTAATGGGGCGGGGGAAGAGACCCAGTACTTC	CASSNGAGEETQYF
TRBD1	TRBJ2-5	TRBV4-1	NA	TGCGCCAGCAGCCTAGGGGACAGGGGGCGCCAAGAGACCCAGTACTTC	CASSLGDRGRQETQYF